These T cell receptor beta chains were read from a single sample in a study of CD4 T cells in relation to SARS-CoV-2 and coronaviruses. Here immunoSEQ multiplex PCR was the method, and the copy in TCRdb shows in-frame clones only, minus some. The sample lists some 20,000 clones; about 78% were seen once. No antigen has been identified for these receptors. Input material: CD4+ T cells from PBMCs, cultured in vitro. All receptors come from a human donor in good health. Each CDR3 is given with its conserved first and last residue. D genes are given only for firm matches. Clone size is given for some rows only: seen once, a few or many times, or a class if the clone is expanded.

clone size,D gene,J gene,V gene,CDR3 DNA,CDR3 protein
NA,TRBD2,TRBJ2-1,TRBV9,TGTGCCAGCAGCCGACTAGCGGGAGCGGGGAATGAGCAGTTCTTC,CASSRLAGAGNEQFF
NA,NA,TRBJ1-3,TRBV20-1,TGCAGTGCTAGTCCCCAGGGAAACACCATATATTTT,CSASPQGNTIYF
NA,TRBD2,TRBJ2-7,TRBV5-1,TGCGCCAGCAGCTTAGGGAGCACTAGCGGGGTCTACGAGCAGTACTTC,CASSLGSTSGVYEQYF
NA,NA,TRBJ2-3,TRBV29-1,TGCAGCCTATCGGGAGTCTCCACAGATACGCAGTATTTT,CSLSGVSTDTQYF
once,TRBD2,TRBJ2-7,TRBV13,TGTGCCAGCAGCCCTAGGAGTTTAGCGGGAGACGAGCAGTACTTC,CASSPRSLAGDEQYF
NA,NA,TRBJ2-7,TRBV21-1,TGTGCCAGCAGGAAGGGACAGGGCCACGAGCAGTACTTC,CASRKGQGHEQYF
NA,NA,TRBJ2-7,TRBV5-1,TGCGCCAGCAGCTGGAGGGCCGGGTCCGGTTACGAGCAGTACTTC,CASSWRAGSGYEQYF
NA,TRBD1,TRBJ1-2,TRBV27,TGTGCCAGCAGTACTGGGACAGGGGTCTATGGCTACACCTTC,CASSTGTGVYGYTF
NA,NA,TRBJ2-1,TRBV6-2/TRBV6-3,TGTGCCAGCAGTCTCCCCGTCGACACCTACAATGAGCAGTTCTTC,CASSLPVDTYNEQFF
NA,NA,TRBJ1-3,TRBV13,TGTGCCAGCAGCTTAGGGCCCACCCCAGGAAACACCATATATTTT,CASSLGPTPGNTIYF
NA,NA,TRBJ1-5,TRBV28,TGTGCCAGCAGCCCCAACTGGGGGGGAGATCAGCCCCAGCATTTT,CASSPNWGGDQPQHF
NA,NA,TRBJ1-3,TRBV18,TGTGCCAGCTCCCCCCCAGCCCGCTCTGGAAACACCATATATTTT,CASSPPARSGNTIYF
NA,NA,TRBJ2-3,TRBV4-1,TGCGCCAGCAGCCCACCGGGACACCAAAGCACAGATACGCAGTATTTT,CASSPPGHQSTDTQYF
NA,NA,TRBJ2-1,TRBV3-1/TRBV3-2,TGTGCCAGCAGCCATCTACAGAACAATGAGCAGTTCTTC,CASSHLQNNEQFF
NA,NA,TRBJ1-1,TRBV7-3,TGTGCCAGCAGCTCCCCCGGACAAAAAGCTTTCTTT,CASSSPGQKAFF
NA,TRBD2,TRBJ2-3,TRBV5-4,TGTGCCAGCAGCCCCAGGACTAGCGGGAGGCCTCCCGGGACCCCAGATACGCAGTATTTT,CASSPRTSGRPPGTPDTQYF
NA,TRBD2,TRBJ2-5,TRBV9,TGTGCCGCCCTGGGGACTAGCGGGAGGGCCAAGACCCAGTACTTC,CAALGTSGRAKTQYF